This entry is about one TCR beta chain. The sample belongs to a study of cytomegalovirus exposure and HLA in healthy donors. PCR employed 60 Vbeta and 13 Jbeta primers. Clones were read by immunoSEQ multiplex PCR, and TCRdb kept only the in-frame ones, dropping some. The table includes 100,000 to 150,000 clones, 84% detected once. The V end was cut by 5 bases, the J end by 7 bases, with 15 bases between. CDR3 size: 14 residues. CDR1 is SGHTA and CDR2 is FQGNSA in the germline V gene. The receptor comes from a man in his fifties or sixties in good health and CMV-seronegative. The chain uses TRBV7-2 and TRBJ1-5; D call uncertain. The sequenced material came from PBMCs. The CDR3 DNA follows: TGTGCCAGCAGCCCGGGCCCAACGGGGCAGCCCCAGCATTTT. Its translation: CASSPGPTGQPQHF.